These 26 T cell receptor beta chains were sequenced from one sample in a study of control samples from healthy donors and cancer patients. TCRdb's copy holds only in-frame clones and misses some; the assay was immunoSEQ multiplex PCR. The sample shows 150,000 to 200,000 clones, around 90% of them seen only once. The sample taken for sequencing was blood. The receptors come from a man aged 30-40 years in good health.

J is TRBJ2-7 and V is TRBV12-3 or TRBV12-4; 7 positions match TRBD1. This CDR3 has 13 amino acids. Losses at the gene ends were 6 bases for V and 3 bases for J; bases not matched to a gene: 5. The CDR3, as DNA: TGTGCCAGCAGCTACAGGGGTATCTACGAGCAGTACTTC. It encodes CASSYRGIYEQYF.

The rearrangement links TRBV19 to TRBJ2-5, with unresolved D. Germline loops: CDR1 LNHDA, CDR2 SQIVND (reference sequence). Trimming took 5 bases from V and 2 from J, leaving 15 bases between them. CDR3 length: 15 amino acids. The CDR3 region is CASSPTQIIQETQYF. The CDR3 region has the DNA TGTGCCAGTAGTCCTACCCAGATAATTCAAGAGACCCAGTACTTC.

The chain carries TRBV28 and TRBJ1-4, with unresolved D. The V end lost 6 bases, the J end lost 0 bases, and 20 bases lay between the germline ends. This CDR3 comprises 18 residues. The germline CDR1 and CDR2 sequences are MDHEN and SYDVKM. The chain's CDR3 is CASSPSHGVRTTNEKLFF. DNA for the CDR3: TGTGCCAGCAGCCCCTCCCATGGGGTAAGAACAACTAATGAAAAACTGTTTTTT.

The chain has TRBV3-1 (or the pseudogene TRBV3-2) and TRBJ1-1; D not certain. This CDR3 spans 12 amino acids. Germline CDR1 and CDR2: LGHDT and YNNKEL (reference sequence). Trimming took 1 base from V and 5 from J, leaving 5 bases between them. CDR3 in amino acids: CASSQGSTEAFF. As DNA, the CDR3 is TGTGCCAGCAGCCAAGGTTCGACTGAAGCTTTCTTT.

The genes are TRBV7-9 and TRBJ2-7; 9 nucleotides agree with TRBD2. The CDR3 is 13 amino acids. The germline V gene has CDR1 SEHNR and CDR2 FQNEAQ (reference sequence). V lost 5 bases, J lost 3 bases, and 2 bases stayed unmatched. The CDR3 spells CASSGSGSYEQYF. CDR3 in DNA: TGTGCCAGCAGCGGTAGCGGGAGCTACGAGCAGTACTTC.

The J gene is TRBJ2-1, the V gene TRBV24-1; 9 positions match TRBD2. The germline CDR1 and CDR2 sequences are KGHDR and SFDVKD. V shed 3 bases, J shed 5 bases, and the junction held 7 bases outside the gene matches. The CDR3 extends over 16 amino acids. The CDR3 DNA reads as TGTGCCACCAGTGATCTAAGCGGGGGGTTAAACAATGAGCAGTTCTTC. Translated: CATSDLSGGLNNEQFF.

The chain's CDR3 is CASSVARVNEQFF. CDR3 DNA: TGTGCCAGCAGCGTAGCCAGAGTCAATGAGCAGTTCTTC. The gene calls are TRBV9 and TRBJ2-1; D uncertain. Looked up from germline, CDR1 is SGDLS and CDR2 is YYNGEE. This CDR3 region has 13 residues. V lost 0 bases and J 6 bases, leaving 7 bases between the germline ends. The complete variable domain, with remaining parts taken from reference TRBV9 and TRBJ2-1, reads DSGVTQTPKHLITATGQRVTLRCSPRSGDLSVYWYQQSLDQGLQFLIQYYNGEERAKGNILERFSAQQFPDLHSELNLSSLELGDSALYFCASSVARVNEQFFGPGTRLTVL.

The CDR3 DNA reads TGTGCCAGCAGCGCCGAAGGGGACCCCACGGCCTACGAGCAGTACTTC. Translation: CASSAEGDPTAYEQYF. V is TRBV9 and J is TRBJ2-7, with D possibly being TRBD1 or TRBD2 (5 bases each). The CDR3 is 16 amino acids. The germline V gene encodes CDR1 SGDLS and CDR2 YYNGEE. Trimming removed 3 bases at V and 2 bases at J, with 18 bases between.

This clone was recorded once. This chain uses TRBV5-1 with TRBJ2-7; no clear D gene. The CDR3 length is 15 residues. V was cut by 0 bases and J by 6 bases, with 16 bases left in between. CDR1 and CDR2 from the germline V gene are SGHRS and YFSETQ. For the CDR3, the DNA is TGCGCCAGCAGCTTGGCTGTAGTTTCGTCTCGCGAGCAGTACTTC. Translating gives CASSLAVVSSREQYF.

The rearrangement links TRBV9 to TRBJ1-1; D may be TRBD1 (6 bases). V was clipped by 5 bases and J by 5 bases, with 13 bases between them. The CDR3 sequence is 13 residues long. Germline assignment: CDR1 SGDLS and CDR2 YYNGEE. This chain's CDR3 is CASSLQGLTEAFF. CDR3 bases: TGTGCCAGCAGTTTACAGGGATTGACTGAAGCTTTCTTT.

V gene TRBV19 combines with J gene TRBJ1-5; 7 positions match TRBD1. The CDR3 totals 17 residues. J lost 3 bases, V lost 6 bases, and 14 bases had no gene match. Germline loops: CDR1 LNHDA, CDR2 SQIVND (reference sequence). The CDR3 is CASRLLSSRGNNQPQHF. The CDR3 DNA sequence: TGTGCCAGTAGGCTTTTAAGCTCCAGGGGGAACAATCAGCCCCAGCATTTT.

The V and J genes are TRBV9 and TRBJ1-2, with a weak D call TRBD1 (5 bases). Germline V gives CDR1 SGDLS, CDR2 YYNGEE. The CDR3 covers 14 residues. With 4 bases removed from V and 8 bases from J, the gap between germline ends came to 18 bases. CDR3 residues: CASSNRTASGGYTF. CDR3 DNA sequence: TGTGCCAGCAGCAATCGGACCGCCTCAGGGGGCTACACCTTC.

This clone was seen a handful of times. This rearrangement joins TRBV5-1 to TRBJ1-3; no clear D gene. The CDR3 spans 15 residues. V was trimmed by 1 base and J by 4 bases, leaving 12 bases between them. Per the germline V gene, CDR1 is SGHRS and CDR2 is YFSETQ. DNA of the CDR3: TGCGCCAGCAGCTTGAATGGAGAGAGGGGAAACACCATATATTTT. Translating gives CASSLNGERGNTIYF. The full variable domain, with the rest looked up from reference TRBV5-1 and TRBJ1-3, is KAGVTQTPRYLIKTRGQQVTLSCSPISGHRSVSWYQQTPGQGLQFLFEYFSETQRNKGNFPGRFSGRQFSNSRSEMNVSTLELGDSALYLCASSLNGERGNTIYFGEGSWLTVV.

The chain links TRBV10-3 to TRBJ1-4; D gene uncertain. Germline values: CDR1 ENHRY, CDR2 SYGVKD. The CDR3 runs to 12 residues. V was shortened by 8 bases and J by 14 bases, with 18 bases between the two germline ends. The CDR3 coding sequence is TGTGCCATCGGGAACGCAGCCCGGGATCTGTTTTTT. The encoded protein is CAIGNAARDLFF.

The CDR3 DNA reads as TGTGCCACCAGCAGAGATAGGGGACTCTACAATGAGCAGTTCTTC. Residues: CATSRDRGLYNEQFF. The chain is built from TRBV15 and TRBJ2-1; tentative D call: TRBD2 (6 bases). The CDR3 is made up of 15 amino acids. V shed 0 bases and J shed 3 bases, with 9 bases lying between them. The germline CDR1 and CDR2 sequences are LNHNV and YYDKDF (reference sequence).

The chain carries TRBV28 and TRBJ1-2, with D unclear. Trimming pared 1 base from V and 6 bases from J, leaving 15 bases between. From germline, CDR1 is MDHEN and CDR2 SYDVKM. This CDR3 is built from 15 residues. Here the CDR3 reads CASSLYTAALDGYTF. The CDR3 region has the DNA TGTGCCAGCAGTTTATACACAGCCGCCCTAGATGGCTACACCTTC.

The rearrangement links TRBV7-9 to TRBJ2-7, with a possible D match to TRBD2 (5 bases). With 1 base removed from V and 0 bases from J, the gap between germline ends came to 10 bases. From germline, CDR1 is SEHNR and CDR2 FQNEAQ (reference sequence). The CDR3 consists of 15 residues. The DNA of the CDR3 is TGTGCCAGCAGCTTAGTGGCTAGCCACTCCTACGAGCAGTACTTC. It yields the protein CASSLVASHSYEQYF.

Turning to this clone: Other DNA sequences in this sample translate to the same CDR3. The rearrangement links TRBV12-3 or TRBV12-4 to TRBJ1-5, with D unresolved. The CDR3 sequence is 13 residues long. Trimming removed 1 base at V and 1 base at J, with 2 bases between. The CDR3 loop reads CASSLDSNQPQHF. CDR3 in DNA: TGTGCCAGCAGTTTAGACAGCAATCAGCCCCAGCATTTT.

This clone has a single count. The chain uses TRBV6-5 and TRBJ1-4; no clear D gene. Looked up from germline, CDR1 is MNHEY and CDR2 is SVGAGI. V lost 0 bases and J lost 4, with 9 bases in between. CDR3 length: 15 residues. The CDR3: CASSYSGRSNEKLFF. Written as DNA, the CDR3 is TGTGCCAGCAGTTACTCCGGACGGAGTAATGAAAAACTGTTTTTT.

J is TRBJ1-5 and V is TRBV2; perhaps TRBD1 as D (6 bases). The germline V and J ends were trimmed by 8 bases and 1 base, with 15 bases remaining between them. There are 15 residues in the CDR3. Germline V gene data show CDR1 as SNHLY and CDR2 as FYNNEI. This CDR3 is CASGGTGLSNQPQHF. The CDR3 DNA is TGTGCCAGCGGAGGTACAGGGCTCAGCAATCAGCCCCAGCATTTT.

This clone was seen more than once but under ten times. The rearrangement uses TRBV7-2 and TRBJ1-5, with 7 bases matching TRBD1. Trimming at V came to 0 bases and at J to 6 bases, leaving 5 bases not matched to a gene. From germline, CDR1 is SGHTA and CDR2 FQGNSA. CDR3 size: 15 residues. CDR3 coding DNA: TGTGCCAGCAGCTTAGCTGACAGGGTAGGTCAGCCCCAGCATTTT. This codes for CASSLADRVGQPQHF.

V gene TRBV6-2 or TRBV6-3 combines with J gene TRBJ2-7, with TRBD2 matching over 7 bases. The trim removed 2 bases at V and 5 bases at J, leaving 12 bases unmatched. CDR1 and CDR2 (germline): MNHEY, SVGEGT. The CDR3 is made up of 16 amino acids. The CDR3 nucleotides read TGTGCCAGCAGTTACCCCCACCGTAGCGGGCTCGACGAGCAGTACTTC. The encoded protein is CASSYPHRSGLDEQYF.

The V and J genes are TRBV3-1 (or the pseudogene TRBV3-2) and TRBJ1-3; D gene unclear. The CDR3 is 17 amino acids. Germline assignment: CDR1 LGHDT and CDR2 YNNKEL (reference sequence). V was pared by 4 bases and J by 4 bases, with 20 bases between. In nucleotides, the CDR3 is TGTGCCAGCAGCCCTCACTCTGTTTCCACCGACGGAAACACCATATATTTT. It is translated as CASSPHSVSTDGNTIYF.

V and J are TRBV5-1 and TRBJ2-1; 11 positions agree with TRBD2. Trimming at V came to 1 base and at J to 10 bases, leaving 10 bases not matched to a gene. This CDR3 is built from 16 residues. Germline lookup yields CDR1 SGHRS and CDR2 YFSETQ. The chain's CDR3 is CASSLPLTSGISEQFF. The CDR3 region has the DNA TGCGCCAGCAGCTTGCCCCTGACTAGCGGGATCAGCGAGCAGTTCTTC.

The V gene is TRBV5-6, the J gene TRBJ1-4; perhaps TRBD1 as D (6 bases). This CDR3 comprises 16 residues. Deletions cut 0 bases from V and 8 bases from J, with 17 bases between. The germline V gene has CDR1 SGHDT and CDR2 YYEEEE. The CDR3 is CASSLGRLAQGEKLFF. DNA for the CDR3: TGTGCCAGCAGCTTGGGGCGGCTCGCTCAGGGGGAAAAACTGTTTTTT.

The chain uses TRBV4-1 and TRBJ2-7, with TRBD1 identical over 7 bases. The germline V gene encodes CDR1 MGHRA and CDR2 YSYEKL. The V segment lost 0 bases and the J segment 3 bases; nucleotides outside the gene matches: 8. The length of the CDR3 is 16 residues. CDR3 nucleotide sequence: TGCGCCAGCAGCCAAGATGCCGACAGGGCTATCTACGAGCAGTACTTC. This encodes CASSQDADRAIYEQYF.